This T cell receptor (beta chain) came from a study of blood T cell repertoires in COVID-19. For the study at large: The cDNA or gDNA used as material had been derived from T cells, B-cell-depleted T cells, or PBMCs.

The cohort comprised adults aged roughly 18 to 95 years residing in 20 to 30 US areas. The study assigned cohorts using participant-reported clinical history. In the original processing: It was from reference gene primer amplification that nucleated cell counts were estimated. Data came from immunoSEQ multiplex PCR; TCRdb stores just in-frame clones and leaves some out. The V and J calls and clone size come from that table; D and trimming were worked out from the DNA. In the table there are over 200,000 clones, over 80% of which are singletons. CDR1 is MNHEY and CDR2 is SVGAGI in the germline V gene. With V trimmed by 8 bases and J by 0 bases, 3 bases remained unmatched. This CDR3 region has 13 residues.

V usage is TRBV6-5 and J usage is TRBJ1-2; 7 bases agree with TRBD1. This clonotype was sampled from a young woman who had been exposed to COVID-19. Sample: PBMCs or T cells enriched from blood (not recorded which). Here the CDR3 reads CASWDRANYGYTF. CDR3 coding DNA: TGTGCCAGCTGGGACAGAGCTAACTATGGCTACACCTTC.